This TCR beta chain is from a study of blood T cell repertoires in COVID-19 (dated by TCRdb to about 2020). About the study as a whole: Samples covering the acute and convalescent phases of COVID-19 were provided by collaborators in the United States, Italy and Spain. Samples came from the ongoing ImmuneRACE study (first 160 participants) plus 1,254 subjects from 6 global collaborators. HLA class I and class II types, where available, came from metadata supplied by the sample provider rather than from assay-based typing. The dataset comprised deeply sampled blood TCRbeta repertoires from subjects exposed to, actively infected with, or recovered from COVID-19. The sample metadata nearly always contained a de-identified subject ID, COVID-19 status, age in years and sex. The material from the prospective study consisted of cDNA or gDNA derived from T cells, B-cell-depleted T cells, or PBMCs. The repertoires were released in a freely available public database meant as a resource for research on the immune response to SARS-CoV-2.

TCRbeta CDR3 regions were amplified from genomic DNA by means of the immunoSEQ Assay, a bias-controlled multiplex PCR. The study's own analysis went as follows. Nucleated cell counts per sample were estimated from amplification of reference gene primers within the assay. To quantify the absolute abundance of each unique TCRbeta CDR3 rearrangement, sequence reads were collapsed and filtered. For each sample, productive Simpson clonality was calculated by taking the square root of Simpson's diversity index across productive rearrangements. Held by TCRdb, this immuneACCESS table contains in-frame sequences only and omits some clones. Under half of the omission traces to an unresolved V gene where checked; the cause of the rest is unknown. D and trimming come from the DNA, and the V and J calls and clone size come from that table. The sample table holds approximately 250,000 clones, of which 70% to 90% were seen once. Approximately 9% of the sample lies in the top ten.

Participants in the prospective study were aged 18 to 89 years, lived in 24 United States geographic areas, and enrolled through a virtual design. Cohort assignment in the prospective study relied on participant-reported clinical history from a screening survey and a study questionnaire. Mobile phlebotomists in the prospective study collected whole blood, serum and a nasopharyngeal or oropharyngeal swab from every participant. Over a roughly two-month period, participants in the prospective study had the option of providing additional blood draws and questionnaires. Blood samples from the prospective study were shipped frozen or at room temperature prior to DNA extraction. Including the terminal cysteine and phenylalanine, the CDR3 comprises 14 residues. Of the read, only the CDR3 DNA is kept; its 42 bases are in frame from base 1. Trimming removed 1 base from V and 9 bases from J, leaving 10 bases between the germline ends. From the germline V gene (reference sequence), CDR1 is SEHNR and CDR2 is FQNEAQ.

As concerns this clone: Its cognate antigen has yet to be identified. Base qualities are not at hand, and no much larger clone is one base apart.

The full study reports these points: How much clinical and demographic metadata was included differed by source and by participant, and the metadata was provided uncurated.

The clonotype was recovered from a woman between 50 and 59 years old with acute COVID-19. Sequencing was carried out using PBMCs or T cells enriched from blood (not recorded which). Recombination joined TRBV7-9 with TRBJ1-6; the D gene is perhaps TRBD1, on 6 matching bases. The nucleotide sequence is given as TGTGCCAGCAGCTTAGTTGGGGGCTCTTCACCCCTCCACTTT. It translates as CASSLVGGSSPLHF.